The 29 T cell receptor beta chains reported below all come from one sample, sequenced in a study of blood T cell repertoires in COVID-19. Assay used: immunoSEQ multiplex PCR; TCRdb lists only in-frame clones, some missing. The sample has fewer than 130,000 clones, 69% seen once. Sequenced: peripheral blood. All receptors derive from an elderly man with acute or convalescent COVID-19.

This chain connects TRBV9 to TRBJ2-7; tentatively, D is TRBD2 (5 bases). V was pared by 3 bases and J by 7 bases, with 14 bases between. This CDR3 comprises 13 residues. The germline V gene has CDR1 SGDLS and CDR2 YYNGEE. CDR3 in amino acids: CASSEEVVGEQYF. CDR3 in DNA: TGTGCCAGCAGCGAGGAGGTTGTGGGTGAGCAGTACTTC.

On this clone itself: Given a much more abundant clone one base away, this may be a read error. Other DNA sequences in this specimen translate into the identical CDR3. The gene calls are TRBV2 and TRBJ1-6; D not resolved. Germline-derived CDR1 and CDR2 are SNHLY and FYNNEI. The CDR3 contains 14 residues. V was cut by 6 bases and J by 0 bases, with 6 bases left in between. CDR3 amino acids: CASSTSSYNSPLHF. The CDR3, as DNA: TGTGCCAGCAGCACTAGCTCCTATAATTCACCCCTCCACTTT.

The chain employs TRBV19 and TRBJ1-2; 8 nucleotides match TRBD1. The CDR3 length is 15 residues. V shed 5 bases and J 5 bases; nucleotides not matched to a gene: 10. Per germline, CDR1 LNHDA and CDR2 SQIVND (reference sequence). CDR3 loop: CASSVGQGERYGYTF. The CDR3 DNA sequence: TGTGCCAGTAGTGTCGGACAGGGAGAAAGGTATGGCTACACCTTC. The whole variable domain, filled in from reference TRBV19 and TRBJ1-2, reads DGGITQSPKYLFRKEGQNVTLSCEQNLNHDAMYWYRQDPGQGLRLIYYSQIVNDFQKGDIAEGYSVSREKKESFPLTVTSAQKNPTAFYLCASSVGQGERYGYTFGSGTRLTVV.

The chain employs TRBV19 and TRBJ1-3; the D is unclear. There are 15 residues in the CDR3. CDR1 is LNHDA, CDR2 SQIVND, per germline (reference sequence). Trimming stripped 7 bases from V and 0 bases from J, with 13 bases between. CDR3 sequence (DNA): TGTGCCAGTAATGGAGGTGGAATCTCTGGAAACACCATATATTTT. Translated: CASNGGGISGNTIYF.

J is TRBJ2-1 and V is TRBV10-3, with a possible D match to TRBD2 (6 bases). Germline CDR1 ENHRY, CDR2 SYGVKD. V was shortened by 6 bases and J by 2 bases, with 8 bases between the two germline ends. This CDR3 spans 13 amino acids. The CDR3, as DNA: TGTGCCATCAGGGGACTTGCCTACAATGAGCAGTTCTTC. Protein product: CAIRGLAYNEQFF.

The CDR3 region has the DNA TGTGCCAGCAGTCCCTCGGGGGGCGCCACGAACACTGAAGCTTTCTTT. This translates into CASSPSGGATNTEAFF. The chain links TRBV28 to TRBJ1-1, with D possibly matching TRBD1 (6 bases). Germline V CDR1 and CDR2: MDHEN, SYDVKM. The ends were cut back, 5 bases at V and 1 base at J, with 17 bases in the middle. The CDR3 extends over 16 amino acids.

This sequence joins TRBV9 and TRBJ1-2; TRBD1 aligns across 8 bases. Trimming cost V 5 bases and J 7 bases; bases outside gene matches: 10. This CDR3 contains 14 residues. In germline, CDR1 is SGDLS, CDR2 YYNGEE. CDR3 sequence (DNA): TGTGCCAGCAGGGTGGGAGACAGGGGAGGTGGCTACACCTTC. It translates to CASRVGDRGGGYTF.

This chain links TRBV14 with TRBJ2-2, with TRBD2 matching 8 bases. Losses at the gene ends were 3 bases for V and 0 bases for J; bases not matched to a gene: 3. Looked up from germline, CDR1 is SGHDN and CDR2 is FVKESK. This CDR3 is built from 16 residues. In nucleotides, the CDR3 is TGTGCCAGCAGCCAGTGGGGACTAGCGAACACCGGGGAGCTGTTTTTT. Its translation: CASSQWGLANTGELFF.

Comment on this clone: The sample holds other DNA sequences that translate to the same CDR3. The chain combines TRBV11-3 with TRBJ2-2; D is undetermined. The germline V and J ends were trimmed by 5 bases and 4 bases, with 8 bases remaining between them. CDR3 length: 13 residues. Germline CDR1 is SGHNT and CDR2 is YENEEA. DNA of the CDR3: TGTGCCAGCAGCCTGCGCGGCACCGGGGAGCTGTTTTTT. It translates to CASSLRGTGELFF. The full variable domain, its missing parts supplied by reference TRBV11-3 and TRBJ2-2, is EAGVVQSPRYKIIEKKQPVAFWCNPISGHNTLYWYLQNLGQGPELLIRYENEEAVDDSQLPKDRFSAERLKGVDSTLKIQPAELGDSAVYLCASSLRGTGELFFGEGSRLTVL.

The chain combines TRBV29-1 with TRBJ1-3; 8 nucleotides match TRBD1. Looked up from germline, CDR1 is SQVTM and CDR2 is ANQGSEA. Trimming took 6 bases from V and 5 from J; bases not matched to a gene: 12. This CDR3 is built from 15 residues. CDR3 amino acids: CSVAPKGQERNTIYF. CDR3 DNA sequence: TGCAGCGTCGCTCCCAAGGGACAGGAAAGAAACACCATATATTTT.

The chain carries TRBV28 and TRBJ1-2, with 8 bases aligning to TRBD1. From germline, CDR1 is MDHEN and CDR2 SYDVKM. The CDR3 has 14 amino acids. After removal of 2 bases from V and 8 bases from J, the junction contained 7 bases not matched to a gene. The CDR3 protein is CASSLRQGSVGYTF. CDR3 nucleotides: TGTGCCAGCAGTTTACGACAGGGGAGCGTCGGCTACACCTTC.

The CDR3 DNA reads TGTGCCAGCACTCCAGGCTGGAATCAGCCCCAGCATTTT. Its translation is CASTPGWNQPQHF. The chain carries TRBV28 and TRBJ1-5; D is uncertain. Germline loops: CDR1 MDHEN, CDR2 SYDVKM. V dropped 7 bases and J dropped 4 bases, with 11 bases sitting between them. This CDR3 has 13 amino acids.

The V and J genes are TRBV6-2 or TRBV6-3 and TRBJ2-2, with 8 bases that match TRBD1. V was pared by 6 bases and J by 6 bases, with 9 bases of the junction left unmatched. This CDR3 spans 15 amino acids. The germline CDR1 and CDR2 sequences are MNHEY and SVGEGT. The CDR3: CASSKDRGAPGELFF. The CDR3 region has the DNA TGTGCCAGCAGCAAAGACAGGGGAGCCCCCGGGGAGCTGTTTTTT.

The chain combines TRBV13 with TRBJ2-7; 8 bases line up with TRBD1. The junction had 6 bases not matched to a gene; V was cut back by 2 bases and J by 6 bases. The germline V gene encodes CDR1 PRHDT and CDR2 FYEKMQ (reference sequence). The CDR3 is 14 residues long. This CDR3 reads CASSLTGGSGEQYF. The CDR3 coding sequence is TGTGCCAGCAGCTTAACAGGGGGTTCGGGCGAGCAGTACTTC. Variable domain in full (rest from reference TRBV13 and TRBJ2-7): AAGVIQSPRHLIKEKRETATLKCYPIPRHDTVYWYQQGPGQDPQFLISFYEKMQSDKGSIPDRFSAQQFSDYHSELNMSSLELGDSALYFCASSLTGGSGEQYFGPGTRLTVT.

This sequence joins TRBV3-1 (or the pseudogene TRBV3-2) and TRBJ2-1; 11 nucleotides agree with TRBD2. CDR1 is LGHDT, CDR2 YNNKEL, per germline (reference sequence). V gave up 7 bases and J gave up 4 bases; unmatched junction bases: 12. The CDR3 sequence is 17 residues long. Written as DNA, the CDR3 is TGTGCCAGCAACGATAGCGGGAGGGTCCCTTCTTACAATGAGCAGTTCTTC. Amino acid sequence: CASNDSGRVPSYNEQFF.

The chain joins TRBV2 to TRBJ2-5, with D perhaps TRBD1 (6 bases). This CDR3 comprises 14 residues. Germline assignment: CDR1 SNHLY and CDR2 FYNNEI. V lost 3 bases to trimming and J lost 7 bases, with 15 bases between them. The CDR3 here is CASSEDSRSRTQYF. The CDR3 DNA is TGTGCCAGCAGTGAGGACAGCCGATCGCGGACCCAGTACTTC.

This clone was recorded a few times. The rearrangement links TRBV7-3 to TRBJ2-3, with 11 bases lining up with TRBD2. The V gene's germline CDR1 is SGHTA and CDR2 FQGTGA. This CDR3 has 17 amino acids. Trimming at V came to 5 bases and at J to 4 bases, leaving 11 bases not matched to a gene. The CDR3 spells CASSPYPLAGGPDTQYF. The CDR3 coding sequence is TGTGCCAGCAGCCCGTACCCCTTAGCGGGAGGGCCAGATACGCAGTATTTT.

The chain employs TRBV5-1 and TRBJ2-5, with TRBD2 as a possible D gene (6 bases). Trimming removed 0 bases from V and 2 bases from J, with 8 bases in between. CDR1 and CDR2 from the germline V gene are SGHRS and YFSETQ. CDR3 size: 14 residues. CDR3 bases: TGCGCCAGCAGCTTGGTTGGGGGGCAAGAGACCCAGTACTTC. This gives the protein CASSLVGGQETQYF.

This clone appeared many times. The V gene is TRBV7-9, the J gene TRBJ1-2; D is perhaps TRBD1 (6 bases). V was clipped by 1 base and J by 6 bases, with 6 bases between them. Per the germline V gene, CDR1 is SEHNR and CDR2 is FQNEAQ (reference sequence). The CDR3 spans 12 residues. For the CDR3, the DNA is TGTGCCAGCAGCTTAGGGACAGATGGCTACACCTTC. Translating it yields CASSLGTDGYTF.

The V gene is TRBV6-5, the J gene TRBJ2-7, with 7 bases aligning to TRBD2. Trimming took 6 bases from V and 2 from J; bases not matched to a gene: 10. CDR3 length equals 15 residues. Germline V gene lookup returns CDR1 MNHEY and CDR2 SVGAGI. In DNA form, the CDR3 reads TGTGCCAGCAGAGCGGGGACGGCTAGCCCCTACGAGCAGTACTTC. Translating gives CASRAGTASPYEQYF.

The chain links TRBV6-5 to TRBJ2-7, with 7 bases fitting TRBD2. From germline, CDR1 is MNHEY and CDR2 SVGAGI. This CDR3 is 13 amino acids long. Trimming took 6 bases from V and 4 from J; bases not matched to a gene: 6. This CDR3 reads CASSGGRGYEQYF. CDR3 DNA sequence: TGTGCCAGCAGCGGCGGGCGGGGGTACGAGCAGTACTTC.

This clone is a singleton in its sample. The chain has TRBV10-3 and TRBJ2-2, with 7 bases aligning to TRBD2. The germline CDR1 and CDR2 sequences are ENHRY and SYGVKD. CDR3 length equals 15 residues. The V gene end was trimmed by 8 bases and the J gene end by 3 bases; junction bases not matched to a gene: 9. Written as DNA, the CDR3 is TGTGCCATCCGTAGCGGGTCGAAGGACACCGGGGAGCTGTTTTTT. It is translated as CAIRSGSKDTGELFF.

This chain joins TRBV6-5 and TRBJ2-7; D is possibly TRBD2 (6 bases). Germline loops: CDR1 MNHEY, CDR2 SVGAGI. The V end lost 7 bases, the J end lost 6 bases, and 10 bases lay between the germline ends. This CDR3 has 11 residues. CDR3 amino acids: CASTMGGEQYF. The CDR3 nucleotides are TGTGCCAGCACCATGGGAGGCGAGCAGTACTTC.

This clone was recorded only once. The chain links TRBV20-1 to TRBJ2-3; D is ambiguous. In germline, CDR1 is DFQATT, CDR2 SNEGSKA (reference sequence). Trimming stripped 7 bases from V and 3 bases from J, with 8 bases between. There are 11 residues in the CDR3. CDR3 sequence: CSVPETDTQYF. In DNA form, the CDR3 reads TGCAGTGTTCCGGAGACAGATACGCAGTATTTT.

This clone was observed many times. The rearrangement links TRBV27 to TRBJ1-5, with 8 bases lining up with TRBD1. V gave up 5 bases and J gave up 6 bases; unmatched junction bases: 12. The CDR3 length is 16 residues. Germline V gene lookup returns CDR1 MNHEY and CDR2 SMNVEV (reference sequence). CDR3 coding DNA: TGTGCCAGCAGTCCAGCTCGGACAGGGTTTGTTCAGCCCCAGCATTTT. It translates to CASSPARTGFVQPQHF.

Details on this clone: The junction departs from germline at one end; a sequencing error may be responsible. This chain uses TRBV27 with TRBJ2-1; D might be TRBD2 (6 bases). CDR1 and CDR2 (germline): MNHEY, SMNVEV (reference sequence). This CDR3 is built from 13 residues. In DNA form, the CDR3 reads TGTGCCAGCAGCTTAGGACTAACCAATGAGCGGTTCTTC. It encodes CASSLGLTNERFF.

The chain employs TRBV18 and TRBJ2-7, with TRBD2 matching 14 bases. The V segment lost 0 bases and the J segment 3 bases; nucleotides outside the gene matches: 10. The CDR3 runs to 19 residues. Germline assignment: CDR1 KGHSH and CDR2 LQKENI. For the CDR3, the DNA is TGTGCCAGCTCACCACCCGCCGGACTAGCGGGAGGTAGGAGCTACGAGCAGTACTTC. This sequence encodes CASSPPAGLAGGRSYEQYF.

Concerning this clone: A junction boundary mismatches the germline segment, possibly from a read error. This chain connects TRBV7-7 to TRBJ2-5; a possible D gene is TRBD2 (5 bases). Germline lookup yields CDR1 SSHAT and CDR2 FNYEAQ (reference sequence). CDR3 length: 15 amino acids. The CDR3: CASSLGLGDGETQYF. DNA for the CDR3: TGTGCTAGCAGCTTAGGGCTCGGGGATGGGGAGACCCAGTACTTC.

The rearrangement uses TRBV5-1 and TRBJ1-3; 7 bases align to TRBD1. V lost 4 bases and J lost 5; bases outside the gene matches: 9. The CDR3 totals 15 residues. The germline gives CDR1 SGHRS, CDR2 YFSETQ. CDR3 loop: CASSNEDRRRNTIYF. DNA for the CDR3: TGCGCCAGCAGCAATGAGGACAGGCGAAGAAACACCATATATTTT.